This record covers a single T cell receptor (beta chain). Its antigen is unknown. This sample was taken from a study of T cell repertoires in cytomegalovirus infection. Across the whole study: CMV infection together with matching HLA type was indicated by public TCR beta signatures.

Whole-study findings and limits: Cumulative public TCR beta family frequency identified CMV carriers with the relevant HLA. CMV-specific HLA-C-restricted TCR beta clonotypes dominated the ex vivo response.

Per germline, CDR1 SGHNT and CDR2 YYREEE (reference sequence). The length of the CDR3 is 14 residues. The V end was cut by 4 bases, the J end by 7 bases, with 14 bases between. TCRdb called the reads again in MiXCR, with one record for every CDR3 protein. The data show hundreds of thousands of distinct CDR3 sequences, 31% seen once. The V and J genes are TRBV5-4 and TRBJ2-2; tentatively, D is TRBD1 (6 bases). This sequence originates from a human donor in good health (CMV status not recorded). Some clones in this sample may be carry-over from other donors' samples. The sequencing sample was made of PBMCs. The CDR3 loop reads CASSQPGVVGELFF. In DNA form, the CDR3 reads TGTGCCAGCAGCCAACCAGGGGTGGTCGGGGAGCTGTTTTTT.